This entry is about one T cell receptor beta chain. Its antigen is currently unknown. V lost 4 bases to trimming and J lost 4 bases; unmatched junction nucleotides: 16. The CDR3 has 18 amino acids. Germline loops: CDR1 LGHDT, CDR2 YNNKEL (reference sequence). The assay was immunoSEQ multiplex PCR, and TCRdb's table has in-frame clones only and misses some. The profile shows around 140,000 clones, roughly 85% of them singletons. This entry is derived from a study of T cell responses to AZD1222 COVID-19 vaccine. Overall study findings and caveats: Donors in the cohort were predominantly white British and more often female, and clonal diversity was possibly underestimated. Spike as a whole was targeted by vaccine-associated CD4 TCRs, dominant at 160-218 and 743-854. None of the repertoires were sampled until the peak T cell response had passed. Variant regions that are unmutated are reportedly the target of nearly half of spike-specific TCRs.

The chain combines TRBV3-1 (or the pseudogene TRBV3-2) with TRBJ2-7; 10 bases align to TRBD2. The source material was peripheral blood, sampled 28 days after the second dose of the MenACWY control vaccine. This TCR was sampled from an adult who received the MenACWY meningococcal vaccine as a control. The CDR3: CASSPRWASGSAWYEQYF. CDR3 sequence (DNA): TGTGCCAGCAGCCCCCGTTGGGCTAGCGGGAGTGCTTGGTACGAGCAGTACTTC.